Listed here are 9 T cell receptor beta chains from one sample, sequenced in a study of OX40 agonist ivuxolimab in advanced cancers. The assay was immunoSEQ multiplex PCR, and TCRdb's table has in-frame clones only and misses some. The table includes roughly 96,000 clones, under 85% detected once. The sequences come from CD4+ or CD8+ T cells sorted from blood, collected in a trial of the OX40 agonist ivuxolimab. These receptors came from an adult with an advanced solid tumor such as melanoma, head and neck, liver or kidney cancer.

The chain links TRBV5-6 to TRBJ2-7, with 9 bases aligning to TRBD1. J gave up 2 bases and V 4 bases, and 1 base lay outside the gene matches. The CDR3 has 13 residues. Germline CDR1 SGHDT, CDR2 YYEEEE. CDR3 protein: CASSRQGAYEQYF. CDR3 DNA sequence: TGTGCCAGCAGCCGACAGGGGGCCTACGAGCAGTACTTC.

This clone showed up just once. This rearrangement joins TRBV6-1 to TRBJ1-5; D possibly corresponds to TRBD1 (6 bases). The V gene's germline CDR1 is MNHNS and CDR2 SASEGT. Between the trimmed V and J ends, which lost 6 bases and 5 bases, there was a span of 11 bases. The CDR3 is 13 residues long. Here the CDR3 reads CASRMDSDQPQHF. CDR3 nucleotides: TGTGCCAGCAGGATGGACAGTGATCAGCCCCAGCATTTT.

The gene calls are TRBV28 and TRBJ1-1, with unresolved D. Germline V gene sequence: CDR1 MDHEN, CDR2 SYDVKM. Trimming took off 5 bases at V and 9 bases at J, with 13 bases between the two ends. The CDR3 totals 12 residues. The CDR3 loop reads CASSLPGSKAFF. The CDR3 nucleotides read TGTGCCAGCAGTCTCCCCGGCTCAAAAGCTTTCTTT.

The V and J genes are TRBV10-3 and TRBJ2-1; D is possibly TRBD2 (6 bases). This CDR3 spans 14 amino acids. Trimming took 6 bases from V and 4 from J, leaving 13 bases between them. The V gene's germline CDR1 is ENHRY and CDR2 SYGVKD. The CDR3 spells CAIRVDLAYNEQFF. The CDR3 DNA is TGTGCCATCAGGGTAGATCTAGCGTACAATGAGCAGTTCTTC.

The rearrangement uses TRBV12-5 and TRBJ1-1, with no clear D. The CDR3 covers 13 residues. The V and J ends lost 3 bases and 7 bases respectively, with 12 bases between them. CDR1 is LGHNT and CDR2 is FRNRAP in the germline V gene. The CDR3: CASGFFGADEAFF. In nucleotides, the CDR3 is TGTGCTAGTGGTTTTTTCGGAGCAGATGAAGCTTTCTTT. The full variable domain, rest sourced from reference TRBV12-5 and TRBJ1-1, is DARVTQTPRHKVTEMGQEVTMRCQPILGHNTVFWYRQTMMQGLELLAYFRNRAPLDDSGMPKDRFSAEMPDATLATLKIQPSEPRDSAVYFCASGFFGADEAFFGQGTRLTVV.

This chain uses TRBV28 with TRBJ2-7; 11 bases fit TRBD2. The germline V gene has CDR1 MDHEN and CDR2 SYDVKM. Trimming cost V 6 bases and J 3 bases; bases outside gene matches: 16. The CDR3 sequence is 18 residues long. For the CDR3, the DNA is TGTGCCAGCAGCCCAATAGGTCCCCTTAGCGGGAGGGTCTACGAGCAGTACTTC. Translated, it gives CASSPIGPLSGRVYEQYF.

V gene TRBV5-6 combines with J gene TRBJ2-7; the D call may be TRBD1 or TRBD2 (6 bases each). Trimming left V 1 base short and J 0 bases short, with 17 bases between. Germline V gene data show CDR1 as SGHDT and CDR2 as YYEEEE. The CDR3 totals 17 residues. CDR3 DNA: TGTGCCAGCAGCTTGATTGTTGGCGGGACAAGCTCCTACGAGCAGTACTTC. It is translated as CASSLIVGGTSSYEQYF.

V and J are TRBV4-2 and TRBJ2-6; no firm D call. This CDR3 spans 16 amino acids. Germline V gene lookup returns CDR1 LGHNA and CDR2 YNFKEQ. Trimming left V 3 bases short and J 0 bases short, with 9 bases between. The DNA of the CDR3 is TGTGCCAGCAGCCAGGCCGCTGTCTCTGGGGCCAACGTCCTGACTTTC. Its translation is CASSQAAVSGANVLTF.

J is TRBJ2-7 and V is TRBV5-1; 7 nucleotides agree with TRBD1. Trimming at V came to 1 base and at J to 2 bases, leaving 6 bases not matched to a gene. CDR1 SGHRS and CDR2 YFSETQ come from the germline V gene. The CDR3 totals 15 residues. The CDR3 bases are TGCGCCAGCAGCTTGAACAGGGGCGATACCTACGAGCAGTACTTC. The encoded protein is CASSLNRGDTYEQYF.